This T cell receptor (beta chain) derives from a study of identical twins. Template switching supplied a universal primer site; unique molecular identifiers were carried on the cDNA. TCRdb redid the calling of the 5' RACE reads with MiXCR, one entry per CDR3 protein. This sample has hundreds of thousands of distinct CDR3 sequences; less than 9.5% occur once, and the top ten carry 4.5% to 5.5%. Whole-study findings and limits: Cross-sectional statistics underpinned the conclusions; the same donors were not followed. Abundant beta clonotypes from cord blood bore fewer insertions; memory repertoires lacked this pattern.

This CDR3 contains 13 residues. The V end was cut by 4 bases, the J end by 4 bases, with 10 bases between. The V gene's germline CDR1 is MNHEY and CDR2 SVGAGI. This clonotype was observed a few times. What it recognizes is unknown. Source material: memory (CD45RO+) T cells sorted from blood. The gene calls are TRBV6-5 and TRBJ1-2, with D unresolved. The clonotype originates from a woman younger than 35 in good health. This chain's CDR3 is CASSFDGLYGYTF. The DNA for the CDR3 is TGTGCCAGCAGTTTCGACGGACTCTATGGCTACACCTTC.